These 9 T cell receptor beta chains share one sample of origin, sequenced in a study of molecular identifiers for immune sequencing clone quantification. TCRdb used MiXCR to reprocess the PCR reads, holding one entry per CDR3 protein. The sample lists 600,000 to 650,000 distinct CDR3 sequences, about 20% seen once, with around 0.86% in the top ten. Sequences were obtained from naive CD8+ T cells from blood, with Jurkat cell RNA spiked in. Subset: FACS-sorted CD8+CD4-CCR7+CD45RA+ naive T cells. The source of these receptors is a human donor in good health. Some libraries in this study had Jurkat cell RNA spiked in.

Of note for this clonotype: A read error may explain this, as a much larger clone is one base away. V usage is TRBV12-3 or TRBV12-4 and J usage is TRBJ2-5; D gene uncertain. Deletions cut 8 bases from V and 2 bases from J, with 12 bases between. This CDR3 has 13 residues. As DNA, the CDR3 is TGTGCCAGCTGGTATGGCGTTCAAGAGACCCAGTACTTC. Translated, it gives CASWYGVQETQYF.

V gene TRBV27 combines with J gene TRBJ2-3; 7 bases agree with TRBD2. The germline V gene has CDR1 MNHEY and CDR2 SMNVEV (reference sequence). This CDR3 is 18 amino acids long. V lost 1 base to trimming and J lost 3 bases; unmatched junction nucleotides: 13. This chain's CDR3 is CASSLYSPSGRRTDTQYF. DNA of the CDR3: TGTGCCAGCAGTTTATATTCCCCCTCCGGGAGGCGGACAGATACGCAGTATTTT.

This clonotype came up many times. V usage is TRBV7-9 and J usage is TRBJ2-5; 10 bases fit TRBD1. Germline V CDR1 and CDR2: SEHNR, FQNEAQ (reference sequence). There are 17 residues in the CDR3. J gave up 3 bases and V 3 bases, and 10 bases lay outside the gene matches. This CDR3 is CASSLAPGQGFEETQYF. The CDR3 region has the DNA TGTGCCAGCAGCTTGGCGCCGGGACAGGGGTTTGAAGAGACCCAGTACTTC.

With regard to this clonotype: At one of its ends the junction is not consistent with the germline gene, which may arise from a read error. J is TRBJ2-3 and V is TRBV9; TRBD2 matches at 7 bases. Germline V gene sequence: CDR1 SGDLS, CDR2 YYNGEE. There are 16 residues in the CDR3. CDR3 in amino acids: CVSSVWTSGGSDTQYF. In nucleotides, the CDR3 is TGTGTCAGCAGCGTATGGACTAGTGGGGGATCAGATACGCAGTATTTT.

For this clonotype: A clone one base away is much larger, so this may be a read error. The CDR3 loop reads CAGSSRATDTQYF. DNA for the CDR3: TGTGCCGGCAGTTCCAGGGCGACGGATACGCAGTATTTT. This rearrangement joins TRBV12-3 or TRBV12-4 to TRBJ2-3, with D tentatively TRBD1 (5 bases). This CDR3 has 13 residues.

V is TRBV4-3 and J is TRBJ2-1, with D tentatively TRBD2 (5 bases). This CDR3 comprises 15 residues. Germline V lookup: CDR1 LGHNA, CDR2 YSLEER. V was cut by 0 bases and J by 4 bases, with 10 bases left in between. CDR3 amino acids: CASSQDTGWYNEQFF. The CDR3 bases are TGCGCCAGCAGCCAAGACACGGGGTGGTACAATGAGCAGTTCTTC.

Concerning this clonotype itself: This may arise from a read error, as a much more abundant clone is one base away. This chain links TRBV5-3 with TRBJ2-7; 9 bases agree with TRBD2. TRBV5-3 is placed among ORFs of uncertain function. The CDR3 runs 17 residues. The chain's CDR3 is CASSGGGGAGGYYGQYF. The CDR3 coding sequence is TGTGCCAGCAGCGGCGGGGGAGGAGCGGGGGGTTACTACGGGCAGTACTTC.

The chain combines TRBV3-1 with TRBJ2-7; D ambiguous. The V end was cut by 4 bases, the J end by 0 bases, with 16 bases between. The germline CDR1 and CDR2 sequences are LGHDT and YNNKEL (reference sequence). CDR3 length: 16 amino acids. The DNA of the CDR3 is TGTGCCAGCAGCCCCTCGGTAACATGGAACTCCTACGAGCAGTACTTC. Protein product: CASSPSVTWNSYEQYF.

This clonotype was observed at least ten times. J is TRBJ2-7 and V is TRBV29-1; D gene unclear. The CDR3 consists of 11 residues. V was clipped by 4 bases and J by 2 bases, with 6 bases between them. CDR1 SQVTM and CDR2 ANQGSEA come from the germline V gene. The CDR3, as DNA: TGCAGCGTTGGGGATACCTACGAGCAGTACTTC. As protein: CSVGDTYEQYF.